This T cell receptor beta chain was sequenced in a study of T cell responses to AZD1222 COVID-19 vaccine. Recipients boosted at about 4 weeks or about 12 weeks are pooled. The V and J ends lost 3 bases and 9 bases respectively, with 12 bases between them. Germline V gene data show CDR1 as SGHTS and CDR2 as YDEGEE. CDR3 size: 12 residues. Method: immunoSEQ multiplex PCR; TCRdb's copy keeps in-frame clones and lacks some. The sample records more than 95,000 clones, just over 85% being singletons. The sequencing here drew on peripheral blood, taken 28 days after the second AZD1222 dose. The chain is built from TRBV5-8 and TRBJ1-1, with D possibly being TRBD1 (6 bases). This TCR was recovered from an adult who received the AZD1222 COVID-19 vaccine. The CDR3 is CASSWFQGKAFF. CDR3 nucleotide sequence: TGTGCCAGCAGCTGGTTTCAGGGGAAAGCTTTCTTT.